These T cell receptor beta chains were read from a single sample in a study of cytomegalovirus exposure and HLA in healthy donors. The assay was immunoSEQ multiplex PCR, and TCRdb's table has in-frame clones only and misses some. The table has over 200,000 clones, around 75% seen once. Sequencing was performed on PBMCs. All receptors come from a woman aged 25-40 years in good health and CMV-seronegative. Each CDR3 is given with its conserved first and last residue. D genes are given only for firm matches. Not every row has a clone size; where given, it reads once, few, many or a size class.

clone_size: once
j_call: TRBJ2-3
d_call: TRBD1
v_call: TRBV4-1
cdr3_aa: CASSHLRRTGGTDTQYF
cdr3_nt: TGCGCCAGCAGCCATTTACGACGGACAGGGGGCACAGATACGCAGTATTTT

clone_size: NA
j_call: TRBJ1-1
d_call: NA
v_call: TRBV5-6
cdr3_aa: CASIGGEKKAFF
cdr3_nt: TGTGCCAGCATCGGGGGAGAAAAGAAAGCTTTCTTT

clone_size: few
j_call: TRBJ2-7
d_call: NA
v_call: TRBV7-9
cdr3_aa: CASREGGSVREQYF
cdr3_nt: TGTGCCAGCAGGGAAGGGGGATCCGTGAGGGAGCAGTACTTC

clone_size: NA
j_call: TRBJ1-1
d_call: NA
v_call: TRBV19
cdr3_aa: CASRASGNTEAFF
cdr3_nt: TGTGCCAGTAGGGCTTCGGGGAACACTGAAGCTTTCTTT

clone_size: NA
j_call: TRBJ2-7
d_call: NA
v_call: TRBV21-1
cdr3_aa: CASSNCSARDTFSYEQYF
cdr3_nt: TGTGCCAGCAGCAATTGCTCCGCGAGGGACACCTTTTCCTACGAGCAGTACTTC

clone_size: few
j_call: TRBJ2-3
d_call: TRBD1
v_call: TRBV7-7
cdr3_aa: CASSLATGGSGDTQYF
cdr3_nt: TGTGCTAGCAGCTTAGCAACAGGGGGCTCGGGAGATACGCAGTATTTT

clone_size: NA
j_call: TRBJ1-4
d_call: TRBD1
v_call: TRBV5-1
cdr3_aa: CASSLEGQGREKLFF
cdr3_nt: TGCGCCAGCAGCCTCGAGGGACAGGGGCGGGAAAAACTGTTTTTT

clone_size: NA
j_call: TRBJ2-3
d_call: NA
v_call: TRBV6-4
cdr3_aa: CASSEMAGHTDTQYF
cdr3_nt: TGTGCCAGCAGTGAAATGGCGGGCCACACAGATACGCAGTATTTT

clone_size: NA
j_call: TRBJ2-5
d_call: TRBD2
v_call: TRBV2
cdr3_aa: CASSGWTSGGGTQYF
cdr3_nt: TGTGCCAGCAGTGGGTGGACTAGCGGGGGCGGGACCCAGTACTTC

clone_size: NA
j_call: TRBJ2-3
d_call: NA
v_call: TRBV7-9
cdr3_aa: CASRPSAIGRGARTDTQYF
cdr3_nt: TGTGCCAGCAGGCCATCGGCCATAGGGAGGGGGGCACGCACAGATACGCAGTATTTT

clone_size: NA
j_call: TRBJ1-1
d_call: TRBD1
v_call: TRBV11-2
cdr3_aa: CASSLRDRLMNTEAFF
cdr3_nt: TGTGCCAGCAGCTTGAGGGACAGATTAATGAACACTGAAGCTTTCTTT

clone_size: NA
j_call: TRBJ2-6
d_call: NA
v_call: TRBV18
cdr3_aa: CASSPRVPGSLGANVLTF
cdr3_nt: TGTGCCAGCTCACCTAGAGTCCCGGGGTCTCTGGGTGCCAACGTCCTGACTTTC

clone_size: few
j_call: TRBJ1-5
d_call: NA
v_call: TRBV27
cdr3_aa: CASSLYRDQPQHF
cdr3_nt: TGTGCCAGCAGTTTATACAGGGACCAGCCCCAGCATTTT

clone_size: NA
j_call: TRBJ1-2
d_call: TRBD1
v_call: TRBV5-4
cdr3_aa: CASSSPGQGGFGYTF
cdr3_nt: TGTGCCAGCAGTTCTCCGGGACAGGGGGGGTTTGGCTACACCTTC

clone_size: NA
j_call: TRBJ2-5
d_call: TRBD2
v_call: TRBV11-2
cdr3_aa: CASSSRTSGRAQETQYF
cdr3_nt: TGTGCCAGCAGCTCTAGGACTAGCGGGAGGGCCCAGGAGACCCAGTACTTC

clone_size: NA
j_call: TRBJ1-1
d_call: NA
v_call: TRBV6-5
cdr3_aa: CASSERGGGAEAFF
cdr3_nt: TGTGCCAGCAGTGAAAGAGGAGGGGGGGCTGAAGCTTTCTTT

clone_size: NA
j_call: TRBJ1-2
d_call: TRBD1
v_call: TRBV6-1
cdr3_aa: CASILQGAGYGYTF
cdr3_nt: TGTGCCAGCATCTTGCAGGGGGCGGGCTATGGCTACACCTTC

clone_size: NA
j_call: TRBJ1-2
d_call: TRBD1
v_call: TRBV5-6
cdr3_aa: CASILGTGAPLSYGYTF
cdr3_nt: TGTGCCAGCATCCTCGGGACAGGGGCACCTTTATCCTATGGCTACACCTTC

clone_size: NA
j_call: TRBJ2-1
d_call: NA
v_call: TRBV7-9
cdr3_aa: CASSLVVGPVDEQFF
cdr3_nt: TGTGCCAGCAGCTTAGTCGTGGGCCCTGTCGATGAGCAGTTCTTC

clone_size: NA
j_call: TRBJ2-7
d_call: NA
v_call: TRBV7-2
cdr3_aa: CASSLSGTLNNEQYF
cdr3_nt: TGTGCCAGCAGCTTGTCCGGGACTCTAAACAACGAGCAGTACTTC

clone_size: NA
j_call: TRBJ1-1
d_call: TRBD1
v_call: TRBV6-1
cdr3_aa: CASSEETGGGLTPNTEAFF
cdr3_nt: TGTGCCAGCAGTGAAGAGACAGGGGGCGGATTGACGCCGAACACTGAAGCTTTCTTT

clone_size: NA
j_call: TRBJ1-1
d_call: TRBD1
v_call: TRBV2
cdr3_aa: CASSTPGTEKAFF
cdr3_nt: TGTGCCAGCAGTACCCCCGGGACAGAAAAAGCTTTCTTT

clone_size: once
j_call: TRBJ1-1
d_call: NA
v_call: TRBV27
cdr3_aa: CASTAGTQNTEAFF
cdr3_nt: TGTGCCAGCACCGCGGGAACCCAGAACACTGAAGCTTTCTTT

clone_size: few
j_call: TRBJ2-3
d_call: NA
v_call: TRBV5-1
cdr3_aa: CASSSEVDTQYF
cdr3_nt: TGCGCCAGCAGCTCGGAGGTAGATACGCAGTATTTT

clone_size: NA
j_call: TRBJ2-3
d_call: NA
v_call: TRBV19
cdr3_aa: CASTTGFADTQYF
cdr3_nt: TGTGCCAGTACCACAGGGTTTGCAGATACGCAGTATTTT

clone_size: once
j_call: TRBJ1-5
d_call: NA
v_call: TRBV15
cdr3_aa: CATSPIPGSGKPQHF
cdr3_nt: TGTGCCACCAGCCCAATTCCGGGATCCGGGAAGCCCCAGCATTTT

clone_size: NA
j_call: TRBJ2-3
d_call: TRBD1
v_call: TRBV6-5
cdr3_aa: CASSFSTGGGTDTQYF
cdr3_nt: TGTGCCAGCAGTTTCTCGACAGGGGGTGGCACAGATACGCAGTATTTT

clone_size: NA
j_call: TRBJ2-7
d_call: NA
v_call: TRBV2
cdr3_aa: CASSGRTGYEQYF
cdr3_nt: TGTGCCAGCAGTGGCAGGACTGGATACGAGCAGTACTTC